The 9 T cell receptor beta chains listed next were all sequenced from one sample in a study of cytomegalovirus exposure and HLA in healthy donors. Use of 60 Vbeta and 13 Jbeta primers characterized the PCR. Generated by immunoSEQ multiplex PCR, the TCRdb table keeps only in-frame clones and is missing some. The sample has some 120,000 clones, over 60% seen once. Sequenced material: PBMCs. Source of these receptors: a woman in her sixties in good health and CMV-seropositive.

This chain joins TRBV30 and TRBJ2-5; TRBD2 is a possible D gene (6 bases). This CDR3 is 14 amino acids long. The germline gives CDR1 GTSNPN, CDR2 SVGIG (reference sequence). V was cut by 0 bases and J by 2 bases, with 10 bases left in between. The CDR3 protein is CAWSVRDSQETQYF. The CDR3 nucleotides read TGTGCCTGGAGTGTTAGGGACTCTCAAGAGACCCAGTACTTC.

This clone showed up just a few times. The gene calls are TRBV7-3 and TRBJ1-1; perhaps TRBD1 as D (6 bases). CDR3 length: 16 amino acids. Germline V gene data show CDR1 as SGHTA and CDR2 as FQGTGA. V shed 5 bases and J shed 1 base, with 17 bases lying between them. CDR3 sequence (DNA): TGTGCCAGCAGCCCCGCGGGGGGCGTGGGGAACACTGAAGCTTTCTTT. Translated, it gives CASSPAGGVGNTEAFF.

This clone was seen a single time. This sequence joins TRBV4-3 and TRBJ1-5, with TRBD1 matching 10 bases. Germline assignment: CDR1 LGHNA and CDR2 YSLEER. V shed 1 base and J 11 bases; nucleotides not matched to a gene: 8. This CDR3 comprises 15 residues. The CDR3 sequence: CASSQGRQGARAQHF. CDR3 bases: TGCGCCAGCAGCCAAGGACGACAGGGGGCGAGGGCCCAGCATTTT.

With respect to this clone: At one of its ends the junction is not consistent with the germline gene, which may arise from a read error. The genes are TRBV7-9 and TRBJ2-7; maybe TRBD2 (6 bases). Germline CDR1 reads SEHNR; CDR2 reads FQNEAQ (reference sequence). The CDR3 runs 12 residues. The CDR3 region has the DNA TGTTCCAGCAGCTTGGGGGGTTACGAGCAGTACTTC. Amino acid sequence: CSSSLGGYEQYF.

The rearrangement uses TRBV18 and TRBJ1-2; the match to TRBD1 covers 8 bases. Looked up from germline, CDR1 is KGHSH and CDR2 is LQKENI. V shed 5 bases and J 3 bases; nucleotides not matched to a gene: 2. This CDR3 comprises 13 residues. The CDR3 loop is CASSKDRDYGYTF. Written as DNA, the CDR3 is TGTGCCAGCTCAAAGGACAGGGACTATGGCTACACCTTC.

This clone was detected only once. The rearrangement joins TRBV2 to TRBJ2-7, with 7 positions matching TRBD1. V was pared by 8 bases and J by 7 bases, with 17 bases of the junction left unmatched. The CDR3 is 15 residues long. Germline V CDR1 and CDR2: SNHLY, FYNNEI. This CDR3 is CASQGQGGAMGEQYF. The CDR3 nucleotides read TGTGCCAGCCAGGGTCAAGGGGGCGCGATGGGGGAGCAGTACTTC.

This clone was seen a handful of times. The V and J genes are TRBV7-2 and TRBJ1-5; the D is unclear. Per germline, CDR1 SGHTA and CDR2 FQGNSA. V was clipped by 5 bases and J by 0 bases, with 11 bases between them. The CDR3 consists of 15 residues. The CDR3 DNA sequence: TGTGCCAGCAGCCCTGGAGCAGCTAGCAATCAGCCCCAGCATTTT. It codes for CASSPGAASNQPQHF.

V gene TRBV10-3 combines with J gene TRBJ1-5, with D possibly being TRBD1 (6 bases). The CDR3 extends over 15 amino acids. Trimming cost V 2 bases and J 3 bases, with 11 bases left between them. Germline CDR1 and CDR2: ENHRY and SYGVKD. The CDR3 nucleotides read TGTGCCATCAGTGAGGACGGACAGCTCAATCAGCCCCAGCATTTT. Amino acids: CAISEDGQLNQPQHF.

The chain combines TRBV18 with TRBJ2-7, with 8 bases matching TRBD2. The V gene end was trimmed by 3 bases and the J gene end by 6 bases; junction bases not matched to a gene: 10. CDR1 is KGHSH, CDR2 LQKENI, per germline. The CDR3 totals 15 residues. The CDR3 is CASSPPGRVGLEQYF. CDR3 bases: TGTGCCAGCTCACCCCCCGGGAGGGTGGGGCTCGAGCAGTACTTC.